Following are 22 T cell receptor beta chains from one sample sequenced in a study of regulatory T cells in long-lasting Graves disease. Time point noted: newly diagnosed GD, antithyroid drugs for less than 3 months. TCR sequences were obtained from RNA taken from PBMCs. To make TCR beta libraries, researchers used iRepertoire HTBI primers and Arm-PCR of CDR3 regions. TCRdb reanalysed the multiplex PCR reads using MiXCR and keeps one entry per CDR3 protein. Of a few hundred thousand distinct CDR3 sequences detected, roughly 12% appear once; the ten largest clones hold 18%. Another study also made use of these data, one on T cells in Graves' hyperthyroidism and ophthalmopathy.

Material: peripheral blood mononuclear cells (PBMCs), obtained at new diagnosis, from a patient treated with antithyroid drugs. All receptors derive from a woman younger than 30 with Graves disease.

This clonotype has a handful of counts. CDR3: CASRRAQGNTGELFF. The CDR3 DNA follows: TGTGCCAGCAGGCGGGCACAGGGGAACACCGGGGAGCTGTTTTTT. The V and J genes are TRBV7-9 and TRBJ2-2; D perhaps matches TRBD1 (6 bases). Per germline, CDR1 SEHNR and CDR2 FQNEAQ (reference sequence). CDR3 length: 15 amino acids. V gave up 6 bases and J gave up 1 base, with 12 bases separating them.

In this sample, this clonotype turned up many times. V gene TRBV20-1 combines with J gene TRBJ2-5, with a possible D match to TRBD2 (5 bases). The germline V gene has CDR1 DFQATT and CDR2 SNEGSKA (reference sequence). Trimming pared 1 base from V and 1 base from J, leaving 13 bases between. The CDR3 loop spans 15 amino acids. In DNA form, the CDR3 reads TGCAGTGCTAGAGTGAGGGTCGAGATCCAAGAGACCCAGTACTTC. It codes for CSARVRVEIQETQYF.

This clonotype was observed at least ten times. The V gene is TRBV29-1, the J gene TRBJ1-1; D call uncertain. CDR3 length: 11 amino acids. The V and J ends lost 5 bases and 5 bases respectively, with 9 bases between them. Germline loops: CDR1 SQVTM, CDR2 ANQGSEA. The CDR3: CSVSGITEAFF. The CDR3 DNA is TGCAGCGTTTCCGGGATAACTGAAGCTTTCTTT. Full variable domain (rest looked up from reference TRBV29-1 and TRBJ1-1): SAVISQKPSRDICQRGTSLTIQCQVDSQVTMMFWYRQQPGQSLTLIATANQGSEATYESGFVIDKFPISRPNLTFSTLTVSNMSPEDSSIYLCSVSGITEAFFGQGTRLTVV.

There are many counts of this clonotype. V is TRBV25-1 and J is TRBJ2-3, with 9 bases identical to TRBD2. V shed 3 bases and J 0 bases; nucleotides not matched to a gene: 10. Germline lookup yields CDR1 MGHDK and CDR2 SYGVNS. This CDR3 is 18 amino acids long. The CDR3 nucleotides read TGTGCCAGCAGTGACTTGGTATGGCGGGAGGGAAGCACAGATACGCAGTATTTT. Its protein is CASSDLVWREGSTDTQYF. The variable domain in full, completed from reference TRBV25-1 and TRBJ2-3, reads EADIYQTPRYLVIGTGKKITLECSQTMGHDKMYWYQQDPGMELHLIHYSYGVNSTEKGDLSSESTVSRIRTEHFPLTLESARPSHTSQYLCASSDLVWREGSTDTQYFGPGTRLTVL.

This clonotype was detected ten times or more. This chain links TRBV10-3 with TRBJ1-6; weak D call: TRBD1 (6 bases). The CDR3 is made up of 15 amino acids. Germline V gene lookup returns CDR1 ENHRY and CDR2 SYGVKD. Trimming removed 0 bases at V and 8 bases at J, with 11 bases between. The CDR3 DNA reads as TGTGCCATCAGTGAGTCGAGGGGGGGTGATTCACCCCTCCACTTT. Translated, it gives CAISESRGGDSPLHF.

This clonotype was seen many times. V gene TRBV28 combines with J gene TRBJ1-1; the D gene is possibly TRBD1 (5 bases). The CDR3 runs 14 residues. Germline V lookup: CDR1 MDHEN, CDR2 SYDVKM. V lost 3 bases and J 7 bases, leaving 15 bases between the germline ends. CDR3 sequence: CASSLPTGRSEAFF. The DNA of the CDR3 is TGTGCCAGCAGTTTGCCTACAGGAAGAAGTGAAGCTTTCTTT. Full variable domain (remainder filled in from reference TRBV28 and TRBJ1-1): DVKVTQSSRYLVKRTGEKVFLECVQDMDHENMFWYRQDPGLGLRLIYFSYDVKMKEKGDIPEGYSVSREKKERFSLILESASTNQTSMYLCASSLPTGRSEAFFGQGTRLTVV.

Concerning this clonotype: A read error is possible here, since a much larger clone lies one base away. As DNA, the CDR3 is TGCAGTGCTTCGTCCGGGGTCTCTGGAAACTCCATATATTTT. It codes for CSASSGVSGNSIYF. This chain joins TRBV20-1 and TRBJ1-3, with no clear D. The CDR3 is 14 amino acids. Per the germline V gene, CDR1 is DFQATT and CDR2 is SNEGSKA (reference sequence).

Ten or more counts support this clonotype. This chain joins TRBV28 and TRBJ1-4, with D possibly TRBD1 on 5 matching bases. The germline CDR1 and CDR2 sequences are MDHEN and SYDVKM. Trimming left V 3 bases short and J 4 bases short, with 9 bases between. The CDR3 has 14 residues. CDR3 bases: TGTGCCAGCAGTTTTGGGGGGTTTAATGAAAAACTGTTTTTT. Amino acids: CASSFGGFNEKLFF.

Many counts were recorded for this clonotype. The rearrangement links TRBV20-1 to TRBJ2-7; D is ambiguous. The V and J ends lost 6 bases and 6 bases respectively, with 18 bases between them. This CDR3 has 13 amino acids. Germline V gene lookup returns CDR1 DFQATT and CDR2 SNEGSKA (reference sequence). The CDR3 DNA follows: TGCAGTGCGGCAGACTCTGACGCTGGCGAGCAGTACTTC. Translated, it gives CSAADSDAGEQYF.

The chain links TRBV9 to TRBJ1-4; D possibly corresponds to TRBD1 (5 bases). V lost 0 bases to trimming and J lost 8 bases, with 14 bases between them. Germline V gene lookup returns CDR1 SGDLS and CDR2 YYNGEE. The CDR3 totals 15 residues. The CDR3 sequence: CASSVGGRDLEKLFF. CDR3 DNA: TGTGCCAGCAGCGTAGGAGGGAGGGACCTCGAAAAACTGTTTTTT.

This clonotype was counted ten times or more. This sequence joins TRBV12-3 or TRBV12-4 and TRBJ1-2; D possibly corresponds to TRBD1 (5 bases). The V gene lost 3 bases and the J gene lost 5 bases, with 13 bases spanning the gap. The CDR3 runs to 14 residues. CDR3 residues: CASSLTTVFYGYTF. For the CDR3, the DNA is TGTGCCAGCAGTTTGACGACAGTCTTTTATGGCTACACCTTC.

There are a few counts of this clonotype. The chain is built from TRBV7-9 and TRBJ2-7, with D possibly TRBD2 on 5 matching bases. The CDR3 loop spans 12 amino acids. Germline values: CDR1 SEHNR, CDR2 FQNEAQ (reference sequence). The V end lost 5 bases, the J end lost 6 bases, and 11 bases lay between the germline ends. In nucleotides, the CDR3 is TGTGCCAGCAGCCCCGACTACACCGAGCAGTACTTC. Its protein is CASSPDYTEQYF.

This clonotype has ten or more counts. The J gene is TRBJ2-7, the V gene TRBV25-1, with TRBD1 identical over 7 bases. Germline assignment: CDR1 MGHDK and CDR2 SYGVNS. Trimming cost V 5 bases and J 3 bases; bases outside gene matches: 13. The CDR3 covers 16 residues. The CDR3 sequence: CASSLRRDSPFYEQYF. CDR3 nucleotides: TGTGCCAGCAGTCTCCGCCGGGACAGCCCATTCTACGAGCAGTACTTC.

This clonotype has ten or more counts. The CDR3 is CASSRDRGLGEKLFF. The CDR3, as DNA: TGTGCCAGCTCACGGGACAGGGGCCTAGGTGAAAAACTGTTTTTT. The chain carries TRBV18 and TRBJ1-4, with 10 bases fitting TRBD1. CDR1 and CDR2 from the germline V gene are KGHSH and LQKENI. Trimming removed 4 bases from V and 7 bases from J; junction bases left unmatched: 6. This CDR3 has 15 residues.

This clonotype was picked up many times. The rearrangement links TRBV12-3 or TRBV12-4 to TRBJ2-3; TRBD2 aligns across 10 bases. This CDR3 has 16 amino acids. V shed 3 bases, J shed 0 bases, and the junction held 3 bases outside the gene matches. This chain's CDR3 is CASSFGLAASTDTQYF. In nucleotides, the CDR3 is TGTGCCAGCAGTTTTGGACTAGCGGCTAGCACAGATACGCAGTATTTT.

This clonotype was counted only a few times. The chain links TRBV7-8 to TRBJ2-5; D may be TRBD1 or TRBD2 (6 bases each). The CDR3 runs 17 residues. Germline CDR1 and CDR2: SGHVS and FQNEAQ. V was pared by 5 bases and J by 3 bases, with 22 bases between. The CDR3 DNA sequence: TGTGCCAGCAGCCCATTACTATGGGGGGCGTCGGAAGAGACCCAGTACTTC. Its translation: CASSPLLWGASEETQYF.

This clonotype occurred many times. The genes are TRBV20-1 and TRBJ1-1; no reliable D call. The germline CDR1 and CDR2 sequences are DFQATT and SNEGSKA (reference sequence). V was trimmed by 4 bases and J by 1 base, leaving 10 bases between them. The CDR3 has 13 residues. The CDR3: CSATSQQNTEAFF. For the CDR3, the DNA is TGCAGTGCTACTTCACAGCAGAACACTGAAGCTTTCTTT.

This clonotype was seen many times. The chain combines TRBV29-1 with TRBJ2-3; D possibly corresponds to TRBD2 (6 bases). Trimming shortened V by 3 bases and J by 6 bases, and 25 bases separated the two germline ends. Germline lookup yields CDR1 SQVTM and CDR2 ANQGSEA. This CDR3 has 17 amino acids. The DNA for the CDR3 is TGCAGCGTTGAGTCGGGATGGGAGGCCACGAGGTCTGATACGCAGTATTTT. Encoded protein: CSVESGWEATRSDTQYF.

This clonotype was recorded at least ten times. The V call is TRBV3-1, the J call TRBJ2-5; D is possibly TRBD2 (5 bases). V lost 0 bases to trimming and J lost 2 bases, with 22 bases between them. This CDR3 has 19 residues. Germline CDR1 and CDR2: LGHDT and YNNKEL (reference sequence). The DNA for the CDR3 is TGTGCCAGCAGCCAAGATCTGGGAGCGCACTACCGCTATCAAGAGACCCAGTACTTC. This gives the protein CASSQDLGAHYRYQETQYF.

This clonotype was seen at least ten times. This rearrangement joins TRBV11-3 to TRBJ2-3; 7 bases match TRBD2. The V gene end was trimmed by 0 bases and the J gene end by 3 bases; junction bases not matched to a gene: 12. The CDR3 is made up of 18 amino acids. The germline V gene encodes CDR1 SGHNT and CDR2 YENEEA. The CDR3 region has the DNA TGTGCCAGCAGCTTAGAAGGACCCGGGCTAGCGGCGACAGATACGCAGTATTTT. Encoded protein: CASSLEGPGLAATDTQYF.

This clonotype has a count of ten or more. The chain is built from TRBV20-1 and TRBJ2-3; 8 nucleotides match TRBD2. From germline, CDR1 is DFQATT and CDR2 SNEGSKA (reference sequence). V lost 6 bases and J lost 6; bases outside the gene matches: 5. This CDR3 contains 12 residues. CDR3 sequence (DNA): TGCAGTGCGGCGGGGGGTGGGGATACGCAGTATTTT. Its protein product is CSAAGGGDTQYF.

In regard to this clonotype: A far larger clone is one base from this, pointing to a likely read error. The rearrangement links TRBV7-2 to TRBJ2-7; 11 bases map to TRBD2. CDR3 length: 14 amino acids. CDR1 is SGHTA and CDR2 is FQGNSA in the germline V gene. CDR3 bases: TGTGCCGGCAGTGTTTTTAGCGGGGGGGACGAGCAGTACGTC. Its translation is CAGSVFSGGDEQYV.